This passage covers 15 T cell receptor beta chains from one sample sequenced in a study of blood T cell repertoires in COVID-19. Clones were sequenced by immunoSEQ multiplex PCR, and TCRdb holds only the in-frame ones, with some missing. The sample shows tens of thousands of clones, 79% of them seen only once. Sequenced input: peripheral blood. All receptors come from a man in his 60s with active or convalescent COVID-19.

This chain uses TRBV24-1 with TRBJ2-4; possible D gene TRBD2, 6 bases. The length of the CDR3 is 16 residues. The V gene's germline CDR1 is KGHDR and CDR2 SFDVKD. The V end was cut by 3 bases, the J end by 7 bases, with 18 bases between. In DNA, the CDR3 is TGTGCCACCAGTGATCCGTATGGTACGGGGGATAACATTCAGTACTTC. This encodes CATSDPYGTGDNIQYF.

This rearrangement joins TRBV25-1 to TRBJ2-5; unclear D gene. V lost 5 bases, J lost 4 bases, and 11 bases lay in between. CDR1 and CDR2 from the germline V gene are MGHDK and SYGVNS. The CDR3 length is 13 residues. The CDR3 loop is CASSNLETETQYF. The CDR3 nucleotides read TGTGCCAGCAGTAACCTAGAAACAGAGACCCAGTACTTC.

V usage is TRBV3-1 (or the pseudogene TRBV3-2) and J usage is TRBJ2-5; D possibly uses TRBD1 or TRBD2 (6 bases each). Between the trimmed V and J ends, which lost 4 bases and 1 base, there was a span of 10 bases. The CDR3 contains 14 residues. Per the germline V gene, CDR1 is LGHDT and CDR2 is YNNKEL (reference sequence). The CDR3, as DNA: TGTGCCAGCAGCCGAGAGGGGGGCCAAGAGACCCAGTACTTC. This codes for CASSREGGQETQYF.

This chain links TRBV10-2 with TRBJ2-5, with 10 bases that match TRBD2. CDR1 is WSHSY, CDR2 SAAADI, per germline. CDR3 size: 16 residues. The V and J ends lost 6 bases and 1 base, in that order; junction bases with no gene match: 8. CDR3 loop: CASRPLAGGFQETQYF. The CDR3 DNA is TGCGCCAGCAGACCCTTAGCGGGGGGATTCCAAGAGACCCAGTACTTC.

This CDR3 reads CASNLRGVPEAFF. The DNA of the CDR3 is TGTGCCAGTAACCTCAGGGGGGTCCCTGAAGCTTTCTTT. The rearrangement links TRBV19 to TRBJ1-1, with 7 bases identical to TRBD1. Germline CDR1 is LNHDA and CDR2 is SQIVND (reference sequence). The CDR3 is 13 amino acids. V was pared by 7 bases and J by 6 bases, with 8 bases of the junction left unmatched.

This chain connects TRBV5-1 to TRBJ1-1; 7 bases match TRBD1. The germline gives CDR1 SGHRS, CDR2 YFSETQ. J lost 3 bases, V lost 4 bases, and 15 bases had no gene match. This CDR3 comprises 17 residues. The CDR3 bases are TGCGCCAGCAGCAAAACAGGGGCGCCACTGCGTGACACTGAAGCTTTCTTT. Translating it yields CASSKTGAPLRDTEAFF. The complete variable domain, with remaining parts taken from reference TRBV5-1 and TRBJ1-1, reads KAGVTQTPRYLIKTRGQQVTLSCSPISGHRSVSWYQQTPGQGLQFLFEYFSETQRNKGNFPGRFSGRQFSNSRSEMNVSTLELGDSALYLCASSKTGAPLRDTEAFFGQGTRLTVV.

This chain joins TRBV20-1 and TRBJ1-2; no clear D gene. Germline loops: CDR1 DFQATT, CDR2 SNEGSKA (reference sequence). V shed 5 bases and J shed 8 bases, with 3 bases lying between them. This CDR3 spans 8 amino acids. The DNA for the CDR3 is TGCAGTGCTCAGGGCTACACCTTC. This codes for CSAQGYTF.

The gene calls are TRBV28 and TRBJ2-3, with D perhaps TRBD2 (6 bases). This CDR3 spans 14 amino acids. The germline V and J ends were trimmed by 9 bases and 2 bases, with 15 bases remaining between them. CDR1 is MDHEN and CDR2 is SYDVKM in the germline V gene. In DNA form, the CDR3 reads TGTGCCAGTCGCCTCGGCGGGAACACAGATACGCAGTATTTT. Its translation: CASRLGGNTDTQYF.

A few counts support this clone. The chain recombines TRBV7-6 with TRBJ2-7; tentative D call: TRBD1 (6 bases). The CDR3 length is 15 residues. The V end was cut by 1 base, the J end by 10 bases, with 20 bases between. The germline CDR1 and CDR2 sequences are SGHVS and FNYEAQ. This chain's CDR3 is CASSLGSGVIAEQYF. DNA for the CDR3: TGTGCCAGCAGCTTAGGCTCAGGGGTGATTGCGGAACAGTACTTC.

The chain is built from TRBV5-3 and TRBJ1-2; 11 positions agree with TRBD1. TRBV5-3 carries the ORF label, with uncertain function. There are 15 residues in the CDR3. V shed 9 bases and J 0 bases; nucleotides not matched to a gene: 7. CDR3 nucleotide sequence: TGTGCCACCCGCGGGACAGGGGGAGCTAACTATGGCTACACCTTC. Translation gives CATRGTGGANYGYTF.

This clone was counted between two and nine times. The V gene is TRBV5-5, the J gene TRBJ2-3; 9 bases agree with TRBD2. J gave up 2 bases and V 0 bases, and 1 base lay outside the gene matches. The CDR3 extends over 15 amino acids. Germline loops: CDR1 SGHKS, CDR2 YYEKEE (reference sequence). Here the CDR3 DNA reads TGTGCCAGCAGCTTGGAGCGGGGGGTCACAGATACGCAGTATTTT. Translating gives CASSLERGVTDTQYF.

This clone was detected a few times. This chain connects TRBV4-2 to TRBJ2-7; 9 nucleotides match TRBD1. Germline loops: CDR1 LGHNA, CDR2 YNFKEQ. V was clipped by 2 bases and J by 3 bases; unmatched bases: 8. The CDR3 loop spans 16 amino acids. CDR3 residues: CASSQSLGQGLYEQYF. The CDR3, as DNA: TGTGCCAGCAGCCAAAGCTTGGGACAGGGACTCTACGAGCAGTACTTC.

The J gene is TRBJ2-1, the V gene TRBV12-3 or TRBV12-4; unclear D gene. This CDR3 contains 11 residues. V lost 5 bases to trimming and J lost 4 bases, with 3 bases between them. The DNA of the CDR3 is TGTGCCAGCAGTACATACAATGAGCAGTTCTTC. This codes for CASSTYNEQFF.

The genes are TRBV12-5 and TRBJ2-1, with 8 bases that match TRBD1. V lost 0 bases to trimming and J lost 6 bases; unmatched junction nucleotides: 7. The germline CDR1 and CDR2 sequences are LGHNT and FRNRAP. CDR3 size: 16 residues. The CDR3 is CASGLVLGQGPNEQFF. The CDR3 coding sequence is TGTGCTAGTGGTTTGGTCCTCGGACAGGGACCCAATGAGCAGTTCTTC.

J is TRBJ1-1 and V is TRBV10-3, with 8 bases aligning to TRBD1. The CDR3 is 16 residues long. V trimming: 2 bases; J trimming: 1 base; junction bases outside the gene matches: 6. In germline, CDR1 is ENHRY, CDR2 SYGVKD. DNA of the CDR3: TGTGCCATCAGTGAGAGACAGGGGATGGGGAACACTGAAGCTTTCTTT. As protein: CAISERQGMGNTEAFF.